The 31 T cell receptor beta chains below come from one sample, sequenced in a study of cytomegalovirus exposure and HLA in healthy donors (dated by TCRdb to the late 2010s). Receptor amplification or capture employed the immunoSEQ multiplex PCR assay. A mixture of 60 forward primers for TCR Vbeta segments and 13 reverse primers for TCR Jbeta segments was used in the multiplex PCR. TCRdb provides this immuneACCESS table in a form limited to in-frame rearrangements. Some clones are lacking; in checked studies, under half of them reflect an unresolved V gene, and why the rest are absent is not known. The sample contains more than 100,000 clones, less than 65% of them found a single time. The ten largest clones add up to more than 8% of the sample. Sequenced sample: PBMCs. All receptors come from a man aged 40-49 years in good health and CMV-seropositive.

The gene calls are TRBV18 and TRBJ1-5; a weak D match, TRBD1 (6 bases). In germline, CDR1 is KGHSH, CDR2 LQKENI. Between the trimmed V and J ends, which lost 6 bases and 5 bases, there was a span of 8 bases. This CDR3 contains 12 residues. CDR3 sequence (DNA): TGTGCCAGCTCGGACAGTCATCAGCCCCAGCATTTT. Protein product: CASSDSHQPQHF. Using reference TRBV18 and TRBJ1-5 for the parts outside the CDR3, the full variable domain is NAGVMQNPRHLVRRRGQEARLRCSPMKGHSHVYWYRQLPEEGLKFMVYLQKENIIDESGMPKERFSAEFPKEGPSILRIQQVVRGDSAAYFCASSDSHQPQHFGDGTRLSIL.

The V and J genes are TRBV7-2 and TRBJ2-7; D remains ambiguous. From germline, CDR1 is SGHTA and CDR2 FQGNSA. Trimming left V 1 base short and J 3 bases short, with 16 bases between. The CDR3 length is 16 residues. In DNA, the CDR3 is TGTGCCAGCAGCTTAGACCCAGCGCCCCTGCGCTACGAGCAGTACTTC. Residues: CASSLDPAPLRYEQYF.

The chain is built from TRBV10-3 and TRBJ2-7; D is unclear. V was shortened by 5 bases and J by 1 base, with 12 bases between the two germline ends. The CDR3 loop spans 14 amino acids. Germline CDR1 reads ENHRY; CDR2 reads SYGVKD. The DNA for the CDR3 is TGTGCCATCAGTCGTCCCTATGAATCCTACGAGCAGTACTTC. Translated: CAISRPYESYEQYF.

This clone has just a few counts. The V gene is TRBV5-1, the J gene TRBJ2-7; perhaps TRBD1 as D (6 bases). There are 14 residues in the CDR3. Germline V gene sequence: CDR1 SGHRS, CDR2 YFSETQ. Trimming removed 4 bases from V and 3 bases from J, with 14 bases in between. The CDR3 region is CASSVTGTVYEQYF. DNA for the CDR3: TGCGCCAGCAGCGTTACAGGGACCGTCTACGAGCAGTACTTC.

V usage is TRBV7-9 and J usage is TRBJ1-3; 10 bases fit TRBD1. V shed 5 bases, J shed 4 bases, and the junction held 8 bases outside the gene matches. Germline V CDR1 and CDR2: SEHNR, FQNEAQ (reference sequence). The CDR3 is made up of 16 amino acids. The CDR3 spells CASSPGGTGVGNTIYF. CDR3 nucleotide sequence: TGTGCCAGCAGCCCAGGTGGGACAGGGGTCGGAAACACCATATATTTT. The variable domain in full, with the rest retrieved from reference TRBV7-9 and TRBJ1-3, is DTGVSQNPRHKITKRGQNVTFRCDPISEHNRLYWYRQTLGQGPEFLTYFQNEAQLEKSRLLSDRFSAERPKGSFSTLEIQRTEQGDSAMYLCASSPGGTGVGNTIYFGEGSWLTVV.

This clone was recorded at least ten times. This rearrangement joins TRBV4-1 to TRBJ2-1; possibly TRBD2 for D (6 bases). This CDR3 spans 15 amino acids. Germline values: CDR1 MGHRA, CDR2 YSYEKL. V was trimmed by 1 base and J by 3 bases, leaving 10 bases between them. Here the CDR3 reads CASSQVHSGYNEQFF. For the CDR3, the DNA is TGCGCCAGCAGCCAAGTACATAGCGGCTACAATGAGCAGTTCTTC.

A word on this clone: One end of the junction varies from germline; a read error may be responsible. In the same sample, other DNA sequences code for this CDR3. V and J are TRBV5-1 and TRBJ1-1; TRBD1 might be the D (6 bases). This CDR3 spans 16 amino acids. Germline CDR1 SGHRS, CDR2 YFSETQ. The CDR3 bases are TGCGCCAGCAGCTTGATGGGGGGGGCCGTGAACACTGAAGCCTTCTTT. Its translation: CASSLMGGAVNTEAFF. The complete variable domain, with remaining parts taken from reference TRBV5-1 and TRBJ1-1, reads KAGVTQTPRYLIKTRGQQVTLSCSPISGHRSVSWYQQTPGQGLQFLFEYFSETQRNKGNFPGRFSGRQFSNSRSEMNVSTLELGDSALYLCASSLMGGAVNTEAFFGQGTRLTVV.

In its sample, this clone was seen a few times. The junction departs from germline at one end; a sequencing error may be responsible. The chain combines TRBV2 with TRBJ2-2; possibly TRBD1 for D (6 bases). The germline V gene has CDR1 SNHLY and CDR2 FYNNEI. The CDR3 has 15 residues. CDR3 region: CASNEQGMNTGELFF. Here the CDR3 DNA reads TGTGCCAGCAATGAACAGGGAATGAACACCGGGGAGCTGTTTTTT.

This clone was recorded only once. The genes are TRBV27 and TRBJ2-2, with TRBD1 identical over 8 bases. CDR3 length: 15 residues. Per germline, CDR1 MNHEY and CDR2 SMNVEV (reference sequence). The junction had 9 bases not matched to a gene; V was cut back by 3 bases and J by 9 bases. The CDR3 here is CASSFPSTGARELFF. CDR3 coding DNA: TGTGCCAGCAGTTTCCCCTCGACAGGGGCGAGGGAGCTGTTTTTT.

The chain uses TRBV7-2 and TRBJ2-7, with TRBD2 identical over 7 bases. The V gene end was trimmed by 1 base and the J gene end by 6 bases; junction bases not matched to a gene: 6. CDR1 and CDR2 from the germline V gene are SGHTA and FQGNSA. This CDR3 contains 14 residues. The CDR3 sequence is CASSLGGGPSEQYF. In nucleotides, the CDR3 is TGTGCCAGCAGCTTAGGGGGAGGGCCCTCCGAGCAGTACTTC.

This clone was seen only once. The V and J genes are TRBV28 and TRBJ2-1; 13 nucleotides align to TRBD2. This CDR3 has 18 residues. In germline, CDR1 is MDHEN, CDR2 SYDVKM. V was clipped by 5 bases and J by 5 bases; unmatched bases: 12. CDR3 protein: CASSPTQGGLAGHNEQFF. The CDR3 DNA sequence: TGTGCCAGCAGTCCGACTCAGGGGGGACTAGCGGGACACAATGAGCAGTTCTTC.

The V call is TRBV5-6, the J call TRBJ2-7; 8 bases match TRBD1. The length of the CDR3 is 15 residues. Per germline, CDR1 SGHDT and CDR2 YYEEEE. V trimming: 3 bases; J trimming: 6 bases; junction bases outside the gene matches: 11. CDR3 nucleotides: TGTGCCAGCAGCTATACCCAGACAGGGGCAGGCGAGCAGTACTTC. It translates to CASSYTQTGAGEQYF.

The chain links TRBV9 to TRBJ2-5, with TRBD1 matching over 12 bases. Germline CDR1 reads SGDLS; CDR2 reads YYNGEE. The CDR3 covers 15 residues. J lost 5 bases, V lost 4 bases, and 6 bases had no gene match. The CDR3 is CASSPGDRGLETQYF. In DNA form, the CDR3 reads TGTGCCAGCAGCCCGGGGGACAGGGGGCTGGAGACCCAGTACTTC.

This clone was seen a single time. The rearrangement uses TRBV6-5 and TRBJ2-5, with TRBD1 identical over 8 bases. CDR1 and CDR2 (germline): MNHEY, SVGAGI. The CDR3 loop spans 12 amino acids. V lost 4 bases and J lost 11; bases outside the gene matches: 6. The CDR3 nucleotides are TGTGCCAGCAGTTCGACAGGGGTCGGTCAGTACTTC. It translates to CASSSTGVGQYF.

The DNA for the CDR3 is TGTGCCAGCAGTTACGCGGACAGGGCCGAGCAGTACTTC. It is translated as CASSYADRAEQYF. This sequence joins TRBV6-6 and TRBJ2-7; 8 positions match TRBD1. The germline V gene encodes CDR1 MNHNY and CDR2 SVGAGI (reference sequence). The CDR3 length is 13 residues. The V segment lost 2 bases and the J segment 6 bases; nucleotides outside the gene matches: 3.

This chain joins TRBV19 and TRBJ1-1, with a tentative D call TRBD1 (5 bases). CDR1 and CDR2 (germline): LNHDA, SQIVND (reference sequence). The CDR3 runs 12 residues. With 9 bases removed from V and 0 bases from J, the gap between germline ends came to 8 bases. CDR3 region: CASQTVNTEAFF. The CDR3 nucleotides are TGTGCCAGCCAGACAGTGAACACTGAAGCTTTCTTT.

The rearrangement joins TRBV5-1 to TRBJ1-5; a possible D gene is TRBD1 (6 bases). V gave up 4 bases and J gave up 0 bases, with 11 bases separating them. Per the germline V gene, CDR1 is SGHRS and CDR2 is YFSETQ. The CDR3 sequence is 15 residues long. The CDR3 loop is CASSLGDISNQPQHF. CDR3 coding DNA: TGCGCCAGCAGCCTCGGGGACATTAGCAATCAGCCCCAGCATTTT.

V and J are TRBV21-1 and TRBJ2-4; no DNA check was done on the table's D call, TRBD1. TRBV21-1 is a documented pseudogene. CDR3 size: 17 residues. This CDR3 is CASSKRKHGTTKNIQYF. CDR3 nucleotides: TGTGCCAGCAGCAAAAGGAAACACGGGACAACCAAAAACATTCAGTACTTC.

This clone was seen a few times. The V gene is TRBV7-9, the J gene TRBJ2-7; TRBD1 agrees at 9 bases. V shed 5 bases and J 6 bases; nucleotides not matched to a gene: 11. In germline, CDR1 is SEHNR, CDR2 FQNEAQ (reference sequence). CDR3 length: 15 amino acids. The CDR3 region is CASSPTGGLSSEQYF. The CDR3 DNA reads as TGTGCCAGCAGCCCGACAGGGGGGCTTTCGTCCGAGCAGTACTTC.

V gene TRBV2 combines with J gene TRBJ1-2; possibly TRBD1 for D (5 bases). V shed 4 bases and J shed 2 bases, with 11 bases lying between them. The V gene's germline CDR1 is SNHLY and CDR2 FYNNEI. CDR3 length equals 14 residues. The CDR3 nucleotides read TGTGCCAGCAGTGTGGGGACTCGGAACTATGGCTACACCTTC. It encodes CASSVGTRNYGYTF.

The chain combines TRBV2 with TRBJ2-7; D perhaps matches TRBD2 (6 bases). The CDR3 has 16 amino acids. Germline V CDR1 and CDR2: SNHLY, FYNNEI. Between the trimmed V and J ends, which lost 0 bases and 2 bases, there was a span of 14 bases. CDR3 nucleotides: TGTGCCAGCAGTGAAGCGCTTTGGAGGGCTCCCTACGAGCAGTACTTC. It specifies CASSEALWRAPYEQYF.

The V gene is TRBV11-2, the J gene TRBJ1-1; D might be TRBD1 (6 bases). Germline values: CDR1 SGHAT, CDR2 FQNNGV. Trimming took 3 bases from V and 0 from J, leaving 11 bases between them. This CDR3 has 15 amino acids. In DNA form, the CDR3 reads TGTGCCAGCAGCTTTTCCGGACAGATGAACACTGAAGCTTTCTTT. This sequence encodes CASSFSGQMNTEAFF.

The genes are TRBV9 and TRBJ2-2, with a possible D match to TRBD1 (6 bases). Germline CDR1 and CDR2: SGDLS and YYNGEE. Trimming took off 4 bases at V and 8 bases at J, with 9 bases between the two ends. The CDR3 covers 12 residues. CDR3 in amino acids: CASSPTGGELFF. The CDR3, as DNA: TGTGCCAGCAGCCCGACAGGTGGGGAGCTGTTTTTT.

The chain carries TRBV18 and TRBJ1-1; TRBD1 is a possible D gene (5 bases). With 3 bases removed from V and 3 bases from J, the gap between germline ends came to 8 bases. Germline-derived CDR1 and CDR2 are KGHSH and LQKENI. CDR3 length equals 13 residues. Here the CDR3 DNA reads TGTGCCAGCTCACCCCGACAGTACACTGAAGCTTTCTTT. Encoded protein: CASSPRQYTEAFF. The full variable domain, completed using reference TRBV18 and TRBJ1-1, is NAGVMQNPRHLVRRRGQEARLRCSPMKGHSHVYWYRQLPEEGLKFMVYLQKENIIDESGMPKERFSAEFPKEGPSILRIQQVVRGDSAAYFCASSPRQYTEAFFGQGTRLTVV.

The rearrangement links TRBV7-3 to TRBJ1-1, with no clear D. Germline assignment: CDR1 SGHTA and CDR2 FQGTGA. The CDR3 runs 13 residues. V was pared by 1 base and J by 1 base, with 4 bases between. CDR3 sequence: CASSLNTNTEAFF. CDR3 DNA: TGTGCCAGCAGCTTAAACACGAACACTGAAGCTTTCTTT.

The rearrangement links TRBV25-1 to TRBJ2-1, with 8 bases fitting TRBD1. Germline trimming cut 6 bases from V and 2 bases from J; bases unmatched to any gene: 3. This CDR3 spans 14 amino acids. Germline CDR1 is MGHDK and CDR2 is SYGVNS. In nucleotides, the CDR3 is TGTGCCAGCAGGCCGGGACAGGCCTACAATGAGCAGTTCTTC. Amino acids: CASRPGQAYNEQFF.

This chain links TRBV29-1 with TRBJ2-6; 7 bases map to TRBD1. The CDR3 totals 15 residues. Germline assignment: CDR1 SQVTM and CDR2 ANQGSEA. V was clipped by 3 bases and J by 2 bases; unmatched bases: 4. The CDR3 here is CSVDIGGAGANVLTF. The CDR3 nucleotides read TGCAGCGTTGATATAGGGGGCGCTGGGGCCAACGTCCTGACTTTC.

The V gene is TRBV5-4, the J gene TRBJ2-7, with 9 bases lining up with TRBD1. Germline V lookup: CDR1 SGHNT, CDR2 YYREEE (reference sequence). Trimming took 3 bases from V and 6 from J; bases not matched to a gene: 10. The CDR3 is 15 residues long. The CDR3 DNA reads as TGTGCCAGCAGCTGGGGACAGGGCGGAGGTGGCGAGCAGTACTTC. Translated: CASSWGQGGGGEQYF.

The chain is built from TRBV4-3 and TRBJ2-3; TRBD2 might be the D (6 bases). Per the germline V gene, CDR1 is LGHNA and CDR2 is YSLEER. V lost 1 base and J lost 6, with 14 bases in between. The CDR3 has 15 residues. The CDR3 spells CASSQVGGVTDTQYF. The CDR3, as DNA: TGCGCCAGCAGCCAAGTCGGGGGAGTTACTGATACGCAGTATTTT.

This clone has just one count. One junction end disagrees with the germline gene, perhaps due to a read error. Other DNA variants within this sample encode the same CDR3. The V and J genes are TRBV18 and TRBJ1-1; no clear D gene. The germline CDR1 and CDR2 sequences are KGHSH and LQKENI. This CDR3 spans 12 amino acids. The CDR3 DNA is TGTGCTAGCTCACCGCAGGACACTGAAGCTTTCTTT. This sequence encodes CASSPQDTEAFF.

This chain joins TRBV9 and TRBJ1-1; D ambiguous. Germline V gene lookup returns CDR1 SGDLS and CDR2 YYNGEE. V lost 4 bases, J lost 7 bases, and 17 bases lay in between. The length of the CDR3 is 14 residues. The CDR3 region is CASSPSGGPREAFF. CDR3 in DNA: TGTGCCAGCAGCCCCTCAGGCGGGCCCCGTGAAGCTTTCTTT.